This T cell receptor (beta chain) was captured by sequencing in a study of T cells in localized non-small cell lung cancer. The count of this clone is one. Trimming removed 2 bases at V and 3 bases at J, with 12 bases between. CDR1 KGHSY and CDR2 FQNENV come from the germline V gene. The CDR3 contains 15 residues. Assay used: immunoSEQ multiplex PCR; TCRdb lists only in-frame clones, some missing. The sample holds tens of thousands of clones, approximately 84% seen once. This TCR was recovered from a female donor older than 55 with stage I lung adenocarcinoma. The rearrangement uses TRBV16 and TRBJ2-3; no firm D call. Sequenced material: peripheral blood, taken before any cancer treatment. DNA of the CDR3: TGTGCCAGCAGCCAACTCACTCCACCTACAGATACGCAGTATTTT. Translated, it gives CASSQLTPPTDTQYF.